This passage covers 15 T cell receptor beta chains from one sample sequenced in a study of T cells in Graves' hyperthyroidism and ophthalmopathy. From RNA transcripts, TCR beta CDR3 regions were amplified. Primed by the HTBI set, a first-round RT-PCR was run on the TCR CDR3. MiXCR was run by TCRdb on the multiplex PCR reads, yielding one entry per CDR3 protein. The table has hundreds of thousands of distinct CDR3 sequences, 22% seen once; the top ten hold 50% to 75%. Specimen: blood. Source of these receptors: a man aged 25-45 years with Graves' ophthalmopathy.

This sequence joins TRBV3-1 and TRBJ1-1, with 8 bases identical to TRBD1. The germline gives CDR1 LGHDT, CDR2 YNNKEL (reference sequence). The CDR3 totals 12 residues. The V gene end was trimmed by 6 bases and the J gene end by 11 bases; junction bases not matched to a gene: 8. The CDR3 coding sequence is TGTGCCAGCAGTCGGGACAGGAGAGTGGCTTTCTTT. Translated, it gives CASSRDRRVAFF.

V usage is TRBV7-6 and J usage is TRBJ1-2; TRBD1 aligns across 11 bases. Trimming took 5 bases from V and 8 from J; bases not matched to a gene: 19. CDR1 is SGHVS and CDR2 is FNYEAQ in the germline V gene. The CDR3 has 18 amino acids. This chain's CDR3 is CASSPMPGQGVPSDGYTF. The CDR3 region has the DNA TGTGCCAGCAGCCCTATGCCGGGACAGGGGGTCCCCTCAGACGGCTACACCTTC.

This clonotype was counted between two and nine times. The chain is built from TRBV5-6 and TRBJ2-2; 7 nucleotides match TRBD1. Germline loops: CDR1 SGHDT, CDR2 YYEEEE. The V and J ends lost 0 bases and 6 bases, in that order; junction bases with no gene match: 2. The CDR3 runs to 14 residues. The CDR3 sequence is CASSLGQGSGELFF. The CDR3 bases are TGTGCCAGCAGCTTGGGACAGGGTTCCGGGGAGCTGTTTTTT.

The chain joins TRBV19 to TRBJ1-5; 7 nucleotides line up with TRBD1. The CDR3 is 14 residues long. Germline V gene lookup returns CDR1 LNHDA and CDR2 SQIVND (reference sequence). Trimming cost V 5 bases and J 4 bases; bases outside gene matches: 5. CDR3 amino acids: CASSGDRVNQPQHF. CDR3 coding DNA: TGTGCCAGTAGTGGCGACAGGGTAAATCAGCCCCAGCATTTT.

A few counts support this clonotype. The chain is built from TRBV19 and TRBJ2-5; D unresolved. Germline V gene data show CDR1 as LNHDA and CDR2 as SQIVND (reference sequence). The V gene lost 5 bases and the J gene lost 7 bases, with 14 bases spanning the gap. The CDR3 covers 13 residues. This chain's CDR3 is CASSSNLVGTQYF. The CDR3 DNA reads TGTGCCAGTAGTTCCAACCTGGTGGGGACCCAGTACTTC.

This clonotype was seen repeatedly, ten times or more. The rearrangement joins TRBV28 to TRBJ2-1; 7 bases line up with TRBD2. This CDR3 spans 13 amino acids. CDR1 is MDHEN, CDR2 SYDVKM, per germline. Unmatched junction bases numbered 7, after V lost 6 bases and J lost 8 bases. CDR3 sequence (DNA): TGTGCCAGCAGGATGGGAGGGGCCGATGAGCAGTTCTTC. Protein product: CASRMGGADEQFF.

This clonotype was counted between two and nine times. J is TRBJ2-1 and V is TRBV7-3, with TRBD2 matching over 9 bases. CDR3 length: 18 amino acids. The germline CDR1 and CDR2 sequences are SGHTA and FQGTGA. V gave up 2 bases and J gave up 1 base; unmatched junction bases: 9. CDR3 sequence reads: CASSLDLTSGLSYNEQFF. CDR3 bases: TGTGCCAGCAGCTTAGATCTTACTAGCGGGCTTTCCTACAATGAGCAGTTCTTC. The full variable domain, completed using reference TRBV7-3 and TRBJ2-1, is GAGVSQTPSNKVTEKGKYVELRCDPISGHTALYWYRQSLGQGPEFLIYFQGTGAADDSGLPNDRFFAVRPEGSVSTLKIQRTERGDSAVYLCASSLDLTSGLSYNEQFFGPGTRLTVL.

Only one count was recorded for this clonotype. A much larger clone sits a single nucleotide away, making a read error possible. V usage is TRBV11-3 and J usage is TRBJ1-4; D remains ambiguous. Trimming shortened V by 6 bases and J by 0 bases, and 5 bases separated the two germline ends. CDR3 length: 13 residues. Germline values: CDR1 SGHNT, CDR2 YENEEA. The CDR3 here is CASSLSTNEKLFF. The CDR3 DNA reads as TGTGCCAGCAGTTTATCAACTAATGAAAAACTGTTTTTT.

The chain has TRBV29-1 and TRBJ2-6, with D maybe TRBD1 (6 bases). V shed 6 bases and J shed 2 bases, with 14 bases lying between them. The germline V gene encodes CDR1 SQVTM and CDR2 ANQGSEA. This CDR3 has 15 residues. CDR3 in amino acids: CSVLDRPAGANVLTF. The CDR3 bases are TGCAGCGTCCTGGACAGACCGGCTGGGGCCAACGTCCTGACTTTC.

This clonotype was seen a handful of times. The chain links TRBV24-1 to TRBJ2-2; D may be TRBD1 (6 bases). Germline lookup yields CDR1 KGHDR and CDR2 SFDVKD. CDR3 length equals 13 residues. The V gene lost 7 bases and the J gene lost 6 bases, with 11 bases spanning the gap. For the CDR3, the DNA is TGTGCCACCAGGGACAGCTTTCCCGGGGAGCTGTTTTTT. This translates into CATRDSFPGELFF.

This clonotype has a handful of counts. The chain links TRBV12-3 or TRBV12-4 to TRBJ2-1, with 16 bases lining up with TRBD2. The trim removed 6 bases at V and 8 bases at J, leaving 13 bases unmatched. CDR3 length equals 18 residues. The CDR3 nucleotides are TGTGCCAGCAGCCATGCCGGGACTAGCGGGGGGGGGGTGGATGAGCAGTTCTTC. Amino acids: CASSHAGTSGGGVDEQFF.

In its sample, this clonotype was seen many times. This chain uses TRBV2 with TRBJ2-3; D possibly corresponds to TRBD2 (5 bases). V was clipped by 7 bases and J by 3 bases, with 17 bases between them. In germline, CDR1 is SNHLY, CDR2 FYNNEI. The CDR3 loop spans 15 amino acids. This chain's CDR3 is CASNGEGVMTDTQYF. In nucleotides, the CDR3 is TGTGCCAGCAATGGCGAGGGAGTGATGACAGATACGCAGTATTTT. Looking up the rest from reference TRBV2 and TRBJ2-3 gives the full variable domain: EPEVTQTPSHQVTQMGQEVILRCVPISNHLYFYWYRQILGQKVEFLVSFYNNEISEKSEIFDDQFSVERPDGSNFTLKIRSTKLEDSAMYFCASNGEGVMTDTQYFGPGTRLTVL.

The chain has TRBV28 and TRBJ1-2; 7 nucleotides line up with TRBD1. Trimming removed 6 bases from V and 3 bases from J; junction bases left unmatched: 13. The CDR3 is 16 amino acids. Germline V lookup: CDR1 MDHEN, CDR2 SYDVKM. The CDR3 bases are TGTGCCAGCAGCGGACCCGGGACAGAAATATACTATGGCTACACCTTC. Its protein product is CASSGPGTEIYYGYTF.

This clonotype was seen ten or more times. The rearrangement links TRBV18 to TRBJ2-1; a possible D gene is TRBD1 (5 bases). Trimming pared 3 bases from V and 3 bases from J, leaving 9 bases between. The CDR3 is 14 residues long. Germline V lookup: CDR1 KGHSH, CDR2 LQKENI. This CDR3 reads CASSPGTGYNEQFF. DNA of the CDR3: TGTGCCAGCTCACCCGGAACAGGCTACAATGAGCAGTTCTTC.

This clonotype was counted between two and nine times. The chain couples TRBV3-1 to TRBJ2-3; possibly TRBD1 for D (5 bases). Germline V gene sequence: CDR1 LGHDT, CDR2 YNNKEL (reference sequence). V lost 1 base to trimming and J lost 5 bases, with 22 bases between them. The CDR3 totals 18 residues. The CDR3 loop is CASSQVIRTPSIGDTQYF. The CDR3 DNA reads as TGTGCCAGCAGCCAAGTTATCAGGACACCTTCAATCGGAGATACGCAGTATTTT.